The present T cell receptor beta chain was sequenced within a study of OX40 agonist ivuxolimab in advanced cancers. About the full investigation: The costimulatory receptor OX40 (CD134) was targeted by ivuxolimab, a fully human IgG2 agonistic monoclonal antibody. The paper describes the monotherapy dose-escalation part (N = 52 patients) of the phase I trial of ivuxolimab. Of the 50 to 55 patients in dose escalation, about 20 had hepatocellular carcinoma, around 15 had melanoma, 9 had renal cell carcinoma and 9 had head and neck cancer. Prior anti-PD-1, anti-PD-L1 or anti-CTLA-4 therapy was permitted, and checkpoint inhibitors had been received by about 44% of dose-escalation patients. Intravenous ivuxolimab was administered to patients every 2 weeks at six dose levels: 0.01, 0.1, 0.3, 1.5, 3 and 10 mg/kg. The purpose of peripheral TCRbeta sequencing was to test whether ivuxolimab changed TCR sequence diversity and led to clonal T-cell expansion. The dose-escalation cohort was 82.7% male with a mean age of roughly 62 years, ranging from roughly 23 to 79. Partial responses occurred in three dose-escalation patients, of whom one had hepatocellular carcinoma and two had cutaneous melanoma.

The trial excluded patients who had a history of autoimmune disease or who were on systemic immunosuppression. In every dose cohort, peripheral blood was drawn for TCR sequencing at baseline, cycle 4 day 1, and cycle 7 day 1. The samples were taken from a phase I, first-in-human, multicenter, open-label dose-escalation trial of ivuxolimab. The trial enrolled adults with locally advanced or metastatic head and neck squamous cell, hepatocellular, melanoma or renal cell carcinoma. Before TCR sequencing, CD4+ and CD8+ T cells were separately sorted from peripheral blood. Genomic DNA was extracted from sorted cells for sequencing of the TCRbeta CDR3 region. TCRbeta CDR3 regions were sequenced using the immunoSEQ Assay. Sourced from immuneACCESS, this table was stored by TCRdb with only in-frame sequences that have V and J called. A share of the clones is absent; for the studies checked, an unresolved V gene accounts for under half, and the remainder has no known explanation. The sample table contains approximately 82,000 clones; only one count was recorded for about nine tenths of them. The top ten hold approximately 1.9% of the sample.

To note about this clone: Its specific antigen is unknown. Base qualities are missing; no much larger clone stands one base away.

Broader findings and caveats from the paper: Partial responders in the 0.1-3.0 mg/kg groups had among the lowest normalized peripheral clonal expansion, especially among CD8+ T cells. Low levels of normalized T-cell clonal expansion were also seen in some nonresponding patients. At doses of 0.1 to 3.0 mg/kg, clonal expansion of both CD4+ and CD8+ blood T cells was observed from baseline to week 6. Antigen specificity was not determined for the clonally expanded peripheral T cells. On average, CD8+ T cells showed more expanded clones than CD4+ T cells after ivuxolimab.

The CDR3 holds 14 amino acids from the cysteine to the phenylalanine. Of all the DNA, just the CDR3 is kept, 42 bases in frame from base 1. Relative to germline, V is missing 3 bases and J is missing 8 bases, with 8 bases of the junction outside any gene match. The germline V gene encodes CDR1 GTSNPN and CDR2 SVGIG (reference sequence). The rearranged segments are TRBV30 and TRBJ1-2; 11 nucleotides in the junction match TRBD1. This clonotype was sampled from an adult with an advanced solid tumor such as melanoma, head and neck, liver or kidney cancer. The specimen was CD4+ or CD8+ T cells sorted from blood, collected in a trial of the OX40 agonist ivuxolimab. For the CDR3, the sequence is CAWSRDRGSGGYTF. Here is the DNA: TGTGCCTGGAGCCGGGACAGGGGGTCTGGCGGCTACACCTTC.